This T cell receptor (beta chain) was identified in a study of T cells in Graves' hyperthyroidism and ophthalmopathy. Exclusions: uncontrolled infection, other autoimmune disease, pregnancy, lactation. The CDR3 covers 15 residues. V shed 5 bases and J shed 3 bases, with 16 bases lying between them. The germline gives CDR1 SEHNR, CDR2 FQNEAQ (reference sequence). RNA transcripts gave rise to amplified TCR beta CDR3 regions. The primer set for the first-round RT-PCR of the TCR CDR3 was HTBI. MiXCR, run by TCRdb on the multiplex PCR reads, gives a single entry per CDR3 protein. The profile shows fewer than 200,000 distinct CDR3 sequences, more than 15% of them singletons.

The rearrangement uses TRBV7-9 and TRBJ1-1; possible D gene TRBD1, 6 bases. This receptor was identified in a woman in her forties or fifties with Graves' hyperthyroidism. The sequenced sample consisted of blood. CDR3 DNA: TGTGCCAGCAGCCAAAGAGGGGGGCGGCACACTGAAGCTTTCTTT. It translates to CASSQRGGRHTEAFF.